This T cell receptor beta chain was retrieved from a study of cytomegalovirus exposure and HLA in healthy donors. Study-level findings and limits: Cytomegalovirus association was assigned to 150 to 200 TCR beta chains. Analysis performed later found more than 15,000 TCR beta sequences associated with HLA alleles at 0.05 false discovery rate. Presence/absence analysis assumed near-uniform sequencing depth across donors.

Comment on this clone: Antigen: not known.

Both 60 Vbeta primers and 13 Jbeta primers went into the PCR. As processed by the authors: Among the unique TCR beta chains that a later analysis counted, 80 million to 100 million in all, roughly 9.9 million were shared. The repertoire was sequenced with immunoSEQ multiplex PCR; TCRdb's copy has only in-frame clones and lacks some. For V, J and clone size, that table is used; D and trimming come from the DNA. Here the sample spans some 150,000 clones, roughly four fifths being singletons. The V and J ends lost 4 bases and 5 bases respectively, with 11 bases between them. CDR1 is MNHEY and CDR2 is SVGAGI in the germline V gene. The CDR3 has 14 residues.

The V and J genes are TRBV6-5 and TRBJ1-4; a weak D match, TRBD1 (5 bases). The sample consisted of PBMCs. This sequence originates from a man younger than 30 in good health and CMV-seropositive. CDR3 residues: CASSLSAGNEKLFF. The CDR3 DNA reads TGTGCCAGCAGTTTATCGGCAGGGAATGAAAAACTGTTTTTT.